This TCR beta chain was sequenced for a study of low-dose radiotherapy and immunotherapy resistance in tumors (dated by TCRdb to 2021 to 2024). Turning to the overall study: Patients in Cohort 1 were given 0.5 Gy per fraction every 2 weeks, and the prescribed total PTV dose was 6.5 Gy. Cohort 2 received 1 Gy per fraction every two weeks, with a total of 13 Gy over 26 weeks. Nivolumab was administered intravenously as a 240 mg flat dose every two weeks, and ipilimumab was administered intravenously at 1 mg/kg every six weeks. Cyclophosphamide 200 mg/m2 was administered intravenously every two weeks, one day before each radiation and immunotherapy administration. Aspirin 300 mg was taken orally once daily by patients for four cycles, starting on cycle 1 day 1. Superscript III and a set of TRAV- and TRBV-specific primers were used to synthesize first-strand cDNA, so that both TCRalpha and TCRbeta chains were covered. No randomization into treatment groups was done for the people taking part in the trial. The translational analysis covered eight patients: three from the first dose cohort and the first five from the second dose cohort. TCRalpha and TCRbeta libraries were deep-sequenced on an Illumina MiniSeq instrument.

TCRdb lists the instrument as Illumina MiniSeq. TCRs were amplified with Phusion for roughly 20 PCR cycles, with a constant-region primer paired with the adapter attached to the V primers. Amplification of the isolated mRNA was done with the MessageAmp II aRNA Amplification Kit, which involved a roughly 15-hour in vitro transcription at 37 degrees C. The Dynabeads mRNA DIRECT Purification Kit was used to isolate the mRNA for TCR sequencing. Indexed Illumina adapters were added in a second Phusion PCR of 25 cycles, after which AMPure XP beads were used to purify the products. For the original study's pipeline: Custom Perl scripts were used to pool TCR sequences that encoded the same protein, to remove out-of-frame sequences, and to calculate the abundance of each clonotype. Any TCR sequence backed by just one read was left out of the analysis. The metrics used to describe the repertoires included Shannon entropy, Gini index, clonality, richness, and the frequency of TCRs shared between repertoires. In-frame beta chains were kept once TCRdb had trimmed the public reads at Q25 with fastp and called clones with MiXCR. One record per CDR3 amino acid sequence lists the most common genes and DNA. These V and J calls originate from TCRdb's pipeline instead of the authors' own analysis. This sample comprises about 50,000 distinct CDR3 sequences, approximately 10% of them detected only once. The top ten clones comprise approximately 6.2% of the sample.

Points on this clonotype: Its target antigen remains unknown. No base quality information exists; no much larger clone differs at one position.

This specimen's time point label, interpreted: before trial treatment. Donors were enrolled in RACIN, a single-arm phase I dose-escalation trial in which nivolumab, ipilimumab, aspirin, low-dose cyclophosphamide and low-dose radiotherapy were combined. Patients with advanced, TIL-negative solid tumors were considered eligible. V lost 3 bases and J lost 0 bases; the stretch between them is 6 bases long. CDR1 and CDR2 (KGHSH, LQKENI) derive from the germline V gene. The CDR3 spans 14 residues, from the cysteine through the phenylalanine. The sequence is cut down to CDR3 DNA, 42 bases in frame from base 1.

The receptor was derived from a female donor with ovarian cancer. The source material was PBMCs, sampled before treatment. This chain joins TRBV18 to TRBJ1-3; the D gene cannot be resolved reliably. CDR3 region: CASSPQTSGNTIYF. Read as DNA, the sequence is TGTGCCAGCTCACCTCAGACCTCTGGAAACACCATATATTTT.